This T cell receptor beta chain comes out of a study of T cells after yellow fever vaccination. At least ten counts were recorded for this clonotype. V was clipped by 1 base and J by 2 bases; unmatched bases: 3. The CDR3 covers 16 residues. A single record per CDR3 protein comes from TCRdb applying MiXCR to the 5' RACE reads. The sample yields about 320,000 distinct CDR3 sequences, approximately 4.3% seen once. The starting material was PBMCs, obtained 15 days after the yellow fever booster vaccination. This rearrangement joins TRBV12-3 or TRBV12-4 to TRBJ2-1, with 9 positions matching TRBD2. This receptor was obtained from a man aged 18-30 years who received the YFV17D yellow fever vaccine. CDR3 sequence: CASSLGGGAPYNEQFF. The CDR3 bases are TGTGCCAGCAGTTTAGGCGGGGGGGCCCCCTACAATGAGCAGTTCTTC.